The sample holds one count of the clone carrying this T cell receptor (beta chain). Profiling relied on immunoSEQ multiplex PCR, and the TCRdb table lists in-frame clones only, not all of them. The sample records about 100,000 clones, 86% being singletons. The sample comes from a study of blood T cell repertoires in COVID-19. The CDR3 contains 14 residues. V was pared by 4 bases and J by 7 bases, with 16 bases between. Germline CDR1 and CDR2: SQVTM and ANQGSEA. The sequence was obtained from a man older than 75 with acute or convalescent COVID-19. The chain couples TRBV29-1 to TRBJ2-2; tentative D call: TRBD1 (6 bases). Input material: peripheral blood. The CDR3: CSVAVGHFGGELFF. CDR3 sequence (DNA): TGCAGCGTTGCGGTGGGACATTTTGGCGGGGAGCTGTTTTTT.